This T cell receptor (beta chain) originates from a study of blood T cell repertoires in COVID-19. Across the whole study: Some COVID-19 samples were acute and others convalescent; all came from the United States, Italy and Spain. PBMCs, B-cell-depleted T cells, or T cells were the source of the cDNA or gDNA that made up the material.

Two negative PCRs, clearance, or symptom resolution had been documented for recovered Cohort 3 donors. There are 14 residues in the CDR3. The V segment lost 6 bases and the J segment 2 bases; nucleotides outside the gene matches: 7. In germline, CDR1 is SNHLY, CDR2 FYNNEI. This table comes from immunoSEQ multiplex PCR, and its TCRdb copy is limited to in-frame clones, with some not included. The sample has about 64,000 clones, 88% seen once. The sample taken for sequencing was PBMCs or T cells enriched from blood (not recorded which). The TCR was taken from a woman aged 40 to 49 who had recovered from COVID-19. The rearrangement links TRBV2 to TRBJ2-7, with TRBD1 matching over 7 bases. In nucleotides, the CDR3 is TGTGCCAGCAGGCGACAGGGAATGGCCTACGAGCAGTACTTC. Its translation: CASRRQGMAYEQYF. The full variable domain, its missing parts supplied by reference TRBV2 and TRBJ2-7, is EPEVTQTPSHQVTQMGQEVILRCVPISNHLYFYWYRQILGQKVEFLVSFYNNEISEKSEIFDDQFSVERPDGSNFTLKIRSTKLEDSAMYFCASRRQGMAYEQYFGPGTRLTVT.